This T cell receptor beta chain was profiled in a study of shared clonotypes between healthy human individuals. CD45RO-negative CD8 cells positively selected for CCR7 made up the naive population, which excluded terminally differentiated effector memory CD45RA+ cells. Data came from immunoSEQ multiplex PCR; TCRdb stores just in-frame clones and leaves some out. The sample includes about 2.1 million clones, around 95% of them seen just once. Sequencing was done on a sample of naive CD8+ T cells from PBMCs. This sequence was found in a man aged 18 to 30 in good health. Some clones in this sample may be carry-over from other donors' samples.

In nucleotides, the CDR3 is TGTGCCAGTTGTGACAGGGGTTCCTACAATGAGCAGTTCTTC. Protein: CASCDRGSYNEQFF. The chain uses TRBV28 and TRBJ2-1; 8 nucleotides agree with TRBD1. The V gene's germline CDR1 is MDHEN and CDR2 SYDVKM. CDR3 size: 14 residues. V gave up 9 bases and J gave up 1 base; unmatched junction bases: 5.